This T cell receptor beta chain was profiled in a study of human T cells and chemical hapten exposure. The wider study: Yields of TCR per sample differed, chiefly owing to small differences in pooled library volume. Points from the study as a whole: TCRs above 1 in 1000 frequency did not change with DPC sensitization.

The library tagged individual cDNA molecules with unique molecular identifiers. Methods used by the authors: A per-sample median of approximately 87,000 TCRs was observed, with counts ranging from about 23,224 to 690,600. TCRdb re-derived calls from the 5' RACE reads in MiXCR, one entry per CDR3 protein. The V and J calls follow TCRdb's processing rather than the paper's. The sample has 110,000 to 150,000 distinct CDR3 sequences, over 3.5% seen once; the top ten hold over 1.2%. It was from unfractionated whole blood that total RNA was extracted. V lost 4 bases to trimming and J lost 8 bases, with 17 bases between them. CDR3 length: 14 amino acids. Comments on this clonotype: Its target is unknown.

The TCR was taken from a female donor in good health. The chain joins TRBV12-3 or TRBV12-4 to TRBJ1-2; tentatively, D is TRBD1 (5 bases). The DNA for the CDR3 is TGTGCCAGCAGTTCTGAGGGGAGTTGGGGCGGCTACACCTTC. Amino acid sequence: CASSSEGSWGGYTF.